Below are 20 T cell receptor beta chains sequenced from a single sample in a study of blood T cells in healthy people across ages. Sample-barcoded 5' priming and a J-beta primer mix drove a second PCR of roughly 7 to 11 cycles. TCRdb re-called the 5' RACE reads with MiXCR, one entry per CDR3 protein. The data contain 550,000 to 600,000 distinct CDR3 sequences, approximately 25% of them singletons. Sequencing was carried out using blood. The receptors originated from a woman in her 70s in good health.

This clonotype was counted between two and nine times. The rearrangement uses TRBV7-2 and TRBJ1-3; a possible D gene is TRBD1 (6 bases). Germline CDR1 reads SGHTA; CDR2 reads FQGNSA. The V gene lost 3 bases and the J gene lost 0 bases, with 15 bases spanning the gap. CDR3 length: 17 amino acids. CDR3 sequence reads: CASSLGVDRNSGNTIYF. Here the CDR3 DNA reads TGTGCCAGCAGCTTGGGCGTGGACAGAAACTCTGGAAACACCATATATTTT.

This chain links TRBV5-6 with TRBJ2-7; D gene uncertain. This CDR3 contains 17 residues. The germline gives CDR1 SGHDT, CDR2 YYEEEE. Trimming shortened V by 4 bases and J by 5 bases, and 25 bases separated the two germline ends. DNA for the CDR3: TGTGCCAGCAGCACGTTCCGGGCTTCCGTCCTCCGTAACGAGCAGTACTTC. Protein sequence: CASSTFRASVLRNEQYF.

This clonotype was recorded a few times. The V and J genes are TRBV20-1 and TRBJ2-3; 14 nucleotides line up with TRBD2. The CDR3 is made up of 19 amino acids. The V segment lost 3 bases and the J segment 3 bases; nucleotides outside the gene matches: 14. Germline loops: CDR1 DFQATT, CDR2 SNEGSKA (reference sequence). CDR3 DNA: TGCAGTGCTAGGAGACCGGGACTAGCGGGGGCTACGGGTACAGATACGCAGTATTTT. Encoded protein: CSARRPGLAGATGTDTQYF.

This clonotype was counted only a few times. This chain connects TRBV20-1 to TRBJ2-1; D unresolved. The closer fit of TRBJ2-5 to the DNA end suggests the J call may be wrong. The CDR3 runs to 12 residues. Germline V CDR1 and CDR2: DFQATT, SNEGSKA (reference sequence). The CDR3, as DNA: TGCAGTGCTCGGTACGATGGGGAGACCCAGTACTTC. Translation gives CSARYDGETQYF.

This clonotype was picked up one time. The CDR3 region is CASSVTGGGEKLFF. CDR3 nucleotide sequence: TGTGCCAGCAGCGTGACAGGGGGCGGCGAAAAACTGTTTTTT. This chain links TRBV9 with TRBJ1-4; TRBD1 agrees at 10 bases. Germline loops: CDR1 SGDLS, CDR2 YYNGEE. Losses at the gene ends were 2 bases for V and 8 bases for J; bases not matched to a gene: 3. The CDR3 runs 14 residues. Using reference TRBV9 and TRBJ1-4 for the parts outside the CDR3, the full variable domain is DSGVTQTPKHLITATGQRVTLRCSPRSGDLSVYWYQQSLDQGLQFLIQYYNGEERAKGNILERFSAQQFPDLHSELNLSSLELGDSALYFCASSVTGGGEKLFFGSGTQLSVL.

On this clonotype: A read error is possible here, since a much larger clone lies one base away. This chain connects TRBV5-1 to TRBJ2-2; D may be TRBD2 (5 bases). There are 14 residues in the CDR3. The V gene's germline CDR1 is SGHRS and CDR2 YFSETQ. CDR3 bases: TGCGCCAGCAGCGGAACGGGCAACACCGGGGAGCTGGTTTTT. Translating it yields CASSGTGNTGELVF.

V is TRBV29-1 and J is TRBJ2-5; 9 bases match TRBD2. Germline CDR1 and CDR2: SQVTM and ANQGSEA. V shed 7 bases and J 3 bases; nucleotides not matched to a gene: 9. The CDR3 runs to 14 residues. The CDR3 loop is CSAGSRLAEETQYF. In DNA form, the CDR3 reads TGCAGCGCCGGTAGCCGACTAGCGGAAGAGACCCAGTACTTC.

This clonotype was seen only a few times. The chain is built from TRBV7-2 and TRBJ2-1; 10 nucleotides match TRBD1. With the DNA end fitting TRBJ2-7 better, the J assignment may be wrong. This CDR3 contains 15 residues. The germline V gene encodes CDR1 SGHTA and CDR2 FQGNSA. This CDR3 reads CASSAPGQGIYEQYF. The DNA for the CDR3 is TGTGCCAGCAGCGCGCCGGGACAGGGGATTTACGAGCAGTACTTC.

This clonotype was counted a few times. The genes are TRBV20-1 and TRBJ2-1, with 7 bases identical to TRBD2. The junction had 4 bases not matched to a gene; V was cut back by 5 bases and J by 0 bases. Germline-derived CDR1 and CDR2 are DFQATT and SNEGSKA (reference sequence). The CDR3 loop spans 14 amino acids. This CDR3 is CSAARTSSYNEQFF. DNA of the CDR3: TGCAGTGCTGCCCGGACTAGCTCCTACAATGAGCAGTTCTTC.

The chain is built from TRBV18 and TRBJ1-3, with D uncertain. The CDR3 length is 16 residues. V lost 3 bases, J lost 1 base, and 13 bases lay in between. Germline V CDR1 and CDR2: KGHSH, LQKENI. DNA of the CDR3: TGTGCCAGCTCACCTCTCGATACGGGTTCTGGAAACACCATATATTTT. Protein: CASSPLDTGSGNTIYF.

The chain is built from TRBV2 and TRBJ2-3; 7 bases are a match to TRBD1. The CDR3 is 12 amino acids. J gave up 7 bases and V 6 bases, and 4 bases lay outside the gene matches. Germline V CDR1 and CDR2: SNHLY, FYNNEI. The CDR3 here is CASREGAHTQYF. CDR3 bases: TGTGCCAGCAGAGAGGGGGCCCATACGCAGTATTTT.

The chain uses TRBV4-2 and TRBJ1-6; no firm D call. This CDR3 is built from 15 residues. Trimming removed 0 bases from V and 7 bases from J, with 10 bases in between. Germline V gives CDR1 LGHNA, CDR2 YNFKEQ. CDR3 in amino acids: CASSQETAGNSPLHF. In nucleotides, the CDR3 is TGTGCCAGCAGCCAAGAAACTGCGGGGAATTCACCCCTCCACTTT.

The V gene is TRBV20-1, the J gene TRBJ1-2; D is undetermined. V was clipped by 6 bases and J by 2 bases, with 10 bases between them. This CDR3 is built from 12 residues. Germline V gene data show CDR1 as DFQATT and CDR2 as SNEGSKA (reference sequence). CDR3 loop: CSANDNNYGYTF. CDR3 in DNA: TGCAGTGCCAATGATAACAACTATGGCTACACCTTC.

The V gene is TRBV6-1, the J gene TRBJ1-1, with 8 bases lining up with TRBD1. V lost 3 bases to trimming and J lost 5 bases; unmatched junction nucleotides: 2. CDR3 length: 13 amino acids. Germline V gives CDR1 MNHNS, CDR2 SASEGT. This CDR3 is CASSEDRATEAFF. The CDR3 DNA reads as TGTGCCAGCAGTGAGGACAGGGCAACTGAAGCTTTCTTT.

The chain uses TRBV5-1 and TRBJ2-5; D perhaps matches TRBD1 (5 bases). The V gene lost 5 bases and the J gene lost 2 bases, with 16 bases spanning the gap. The CDR3 has 15 amino acids. Germline CDR1 and CDR2: SGHRS and YFSETQ. CDR3 sequence: CASSTGQGPQETQYF. As DNA, the CDR3 is TGCGCCAGCAGTACCGGACAAGGCCCTCAAGAGACCCAGTACTTC.

A few counts support this clonotype. The gene calls are TRBV5-1 and TRBJ2-5, with D perhaps matching TRBD1 (6 bases). Germline-derived CDR1 and CDR2 are SGHRS and YFSETQ. The CDR3 is 15 amino acids. The germline V and J ends were trimmed by 1 base and 2 bases, with 12 bases remaining between them. The CDR3 nucleotides are TGCGCCAGCAGCTTGAACAGGGCATCACAAGAGACCCAGTACTTC. Translation gives CASSLNRASQETQYF.

This clonotype was detected only a few times. This chain joins TRBV7-2 and TRBJ2-5; tentatively, D is TRBD1 (6 bases). The J call may be wrong; the DNA end is better matched by TRBJ2-1. Per the germline V gene, CDR1 is SGHTA and CDR2 is FQGNSA. The CDR3 is 15 amino acids. The DNA for the CDR3 is TGTGCCAGCAGCTTCGGGACAACCGGCTACAATGAGCAGTTCTTC. This translates into CASSFGTTGYNEQFF.

The gene calls are TRBV6-1 and TRBJ1-2; 9 bases are shared with TRBD1. CDR1 and CDR2 (germline): MNHNS, SASEGT. Trimming took 4 bases from V and 6 from J; bases not matched to a gene: 6. This CDR3 has 14 amino acids. The CDR3 sequence: CASSGGQGLDGYTF. The CDR3 nucleotides are TGTGCCAGCAGTGGGGGACAGGGCCTCGATGGCTACACCTTC.

This clonotype occurred many times. The chain uses TRBV5-1 and TRBJ2-7, with 10 bases that match TRBD1. The trim removed 0 bases at V and 2 bases at J, leaving 2 bases unmatched. The CDR3 loop spans 15 amino acids. Germline V gene lookup returns CDR1 SGHRS and CDR2 YFSETQ. CDR3 sequence reads: CASSLEGQGPYEQYF. The CDR3 DNA sequence: TGCGCCAGCAGCTTGGAGGGACAGGGGCCCTACGAGCAGTACTTC.

The chain employs TRBV12-3 or TRBV12-4 and TRBJ1-3; 7 bases match TRBD1. The CDR3 totals 18 residues. Losses at the gene ends were 2 bases for V and 0 bases for J; bases not matched to a gene: 10. CDR3 nucleotide sequence: TGTGCCAGCAGTTTAAGATGGGACAGAATCCACTCTGGAAACACCATATATTTT. Its translation: CASSLRWDRIHSGNTIYF.